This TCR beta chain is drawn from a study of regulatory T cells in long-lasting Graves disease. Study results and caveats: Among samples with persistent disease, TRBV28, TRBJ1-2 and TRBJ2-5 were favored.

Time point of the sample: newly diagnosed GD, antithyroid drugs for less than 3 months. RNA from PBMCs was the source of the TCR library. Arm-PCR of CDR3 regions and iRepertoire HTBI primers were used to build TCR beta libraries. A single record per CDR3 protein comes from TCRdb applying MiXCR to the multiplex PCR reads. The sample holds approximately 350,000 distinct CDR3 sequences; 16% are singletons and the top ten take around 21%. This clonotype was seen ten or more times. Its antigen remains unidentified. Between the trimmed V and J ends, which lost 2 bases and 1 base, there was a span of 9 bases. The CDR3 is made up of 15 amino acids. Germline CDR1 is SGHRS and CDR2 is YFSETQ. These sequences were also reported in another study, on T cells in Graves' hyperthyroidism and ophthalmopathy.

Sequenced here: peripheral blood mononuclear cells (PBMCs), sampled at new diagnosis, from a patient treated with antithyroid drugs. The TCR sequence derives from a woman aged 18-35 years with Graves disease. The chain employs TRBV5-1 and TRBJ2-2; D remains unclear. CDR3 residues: CASSLRLQNTGELFF. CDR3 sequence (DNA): TGCGCCAGCAGCTTAAGACTCCAGAACACCGGGGAGCTGTTTTTT.